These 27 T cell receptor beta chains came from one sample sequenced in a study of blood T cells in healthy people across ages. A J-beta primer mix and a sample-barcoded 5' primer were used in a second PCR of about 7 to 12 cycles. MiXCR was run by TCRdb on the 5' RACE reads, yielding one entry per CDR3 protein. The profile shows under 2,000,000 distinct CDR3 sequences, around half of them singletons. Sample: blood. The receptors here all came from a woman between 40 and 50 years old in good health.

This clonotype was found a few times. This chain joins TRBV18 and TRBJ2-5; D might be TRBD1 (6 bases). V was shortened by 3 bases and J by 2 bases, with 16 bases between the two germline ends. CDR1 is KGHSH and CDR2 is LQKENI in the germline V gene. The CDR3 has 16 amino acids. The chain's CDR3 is CASSPLQGNPQETQYF. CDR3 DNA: TGTGCCAGCTCACCCCTACAGGGTAATCCACAAGAGACCCAGTACTTC.

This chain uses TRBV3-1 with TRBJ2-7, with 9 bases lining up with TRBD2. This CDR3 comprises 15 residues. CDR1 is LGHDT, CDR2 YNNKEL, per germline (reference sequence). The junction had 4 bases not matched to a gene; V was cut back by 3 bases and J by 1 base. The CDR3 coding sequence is TGTGCCAGCAGCCATATAGCGGGGGCATCCTACGAGCAGTACTTC. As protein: CASSHIAGASYEQYF.

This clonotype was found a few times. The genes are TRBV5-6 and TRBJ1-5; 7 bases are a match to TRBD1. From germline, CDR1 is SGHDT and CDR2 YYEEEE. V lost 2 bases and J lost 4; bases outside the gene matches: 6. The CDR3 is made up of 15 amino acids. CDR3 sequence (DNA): TGTGCCAGCAGCTTTACAGGGGTCGCTAATCAGCCCCAGCATTTT. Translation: CASSFTGVANQPQHF.

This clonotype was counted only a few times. The chain's CDR3 is CASSLDGQGVADTQYF. The CDR3 DNA is TGCGCCAGCAGCTTGGATGGACAGGGAGTAGCAGATACGCAGTATTTT. The V and J genes are TRBV5-1 and TRBJ2-3; 8 bases agree with TRBD1. This CDR3 has 16 residues. In germline, CDR1 is SGHRS, CDR2 YFSETQ. The junction had 7 bases not matched to a gene; V was cut back by 0 bases and J by 4 bases.

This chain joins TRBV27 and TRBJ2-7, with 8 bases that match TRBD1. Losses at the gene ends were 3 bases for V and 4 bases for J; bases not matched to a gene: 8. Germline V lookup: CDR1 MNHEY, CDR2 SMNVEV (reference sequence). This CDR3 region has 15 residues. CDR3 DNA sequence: TGTGCCAGCAGTTTTTCGGGACAGGCCCAGTACGAGCAGTACTTC. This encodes CASSFSGQAQYEQYF.

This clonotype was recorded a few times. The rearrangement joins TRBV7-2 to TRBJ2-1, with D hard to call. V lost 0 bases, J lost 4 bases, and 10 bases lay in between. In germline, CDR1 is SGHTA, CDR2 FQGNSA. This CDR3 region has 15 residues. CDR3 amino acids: CASSLAARRYNEQFF. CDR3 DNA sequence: TGTGCCAGCAGCTTAGCGGCCAGGCGATACAATGAGCAGTTCTTC.

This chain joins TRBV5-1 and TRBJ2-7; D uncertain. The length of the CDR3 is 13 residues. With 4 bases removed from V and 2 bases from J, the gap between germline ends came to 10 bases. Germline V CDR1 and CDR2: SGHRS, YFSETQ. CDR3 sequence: CASSPQLTYEQYF. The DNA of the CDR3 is TGCGCCAGCAGCCCCCAGCTCACCTACGAGCAGTACTTC.

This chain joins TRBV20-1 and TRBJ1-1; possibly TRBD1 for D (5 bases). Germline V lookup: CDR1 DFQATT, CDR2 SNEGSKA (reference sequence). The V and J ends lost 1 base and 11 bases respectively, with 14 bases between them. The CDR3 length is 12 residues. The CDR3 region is CSARGGAGKAFF. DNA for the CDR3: TGCAGTGCTAGAGGTGGGGCGGGTAAGGCTTTCTTT.

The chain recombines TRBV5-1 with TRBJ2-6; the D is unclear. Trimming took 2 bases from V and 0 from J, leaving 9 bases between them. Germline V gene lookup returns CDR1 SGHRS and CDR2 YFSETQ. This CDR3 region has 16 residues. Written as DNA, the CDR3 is TGCGCCAGCAGCTTTACGTCAATCTCTGGGGCCAACGTCCTGACTTTC. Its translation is CASSFTSISGANVLTF.

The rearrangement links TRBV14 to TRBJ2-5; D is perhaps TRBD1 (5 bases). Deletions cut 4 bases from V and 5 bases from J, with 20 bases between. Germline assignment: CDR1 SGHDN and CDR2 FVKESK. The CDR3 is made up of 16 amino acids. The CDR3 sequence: CASSPGAGLWSETQYF. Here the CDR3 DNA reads TGTGCCAGCAGCCCTGGGGCCGGCTTATGGTCGGAGACCCAGTACTTC.

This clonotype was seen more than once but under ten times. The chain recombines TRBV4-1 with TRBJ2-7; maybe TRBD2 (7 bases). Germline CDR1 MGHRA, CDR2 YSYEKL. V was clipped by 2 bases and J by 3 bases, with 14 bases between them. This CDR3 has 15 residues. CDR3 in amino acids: CASSQLPGDYYEQYF. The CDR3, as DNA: TGCGCCAGCAGCCAACTCCCAGGGGACTACTACGAGCAGTACTTC.

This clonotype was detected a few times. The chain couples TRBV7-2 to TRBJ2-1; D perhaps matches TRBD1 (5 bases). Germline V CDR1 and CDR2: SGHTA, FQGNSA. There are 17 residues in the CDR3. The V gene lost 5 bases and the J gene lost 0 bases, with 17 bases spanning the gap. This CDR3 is CASSLGHGLSSYNEQFF. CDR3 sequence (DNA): TGTGCCAGCAGCCTCGGACATGGGTTGAGCTCCTACAATGAGCAGTTCTTC.

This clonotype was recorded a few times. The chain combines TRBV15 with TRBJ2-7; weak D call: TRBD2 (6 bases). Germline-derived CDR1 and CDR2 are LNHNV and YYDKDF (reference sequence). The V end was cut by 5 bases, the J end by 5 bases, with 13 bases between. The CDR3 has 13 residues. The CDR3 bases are TGTGCCACCAGCCCCGGGGGTCGGAACGAGCAGTACTTC. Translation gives CATSPGGRNEQYF. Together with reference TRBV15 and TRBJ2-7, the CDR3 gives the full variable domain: DAMVIQNPRYQVTQFGKPVTLSCSQTLNHNVMYWYQQKSSQAPKLLFHYYDKDFNNEADTPDNFQSRRPNTSFCFLDIRSPGLGDTAMYLCATSPGGRNEQYFGPGTRLTVT.

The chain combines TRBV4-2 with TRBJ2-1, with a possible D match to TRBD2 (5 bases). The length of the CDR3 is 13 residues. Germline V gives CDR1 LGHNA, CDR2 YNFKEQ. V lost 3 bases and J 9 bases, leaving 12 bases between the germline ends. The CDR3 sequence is CASSHELGFEQFF. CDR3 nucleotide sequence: TGTGCCAGCAGCCACGAACTAGGTTTTGAGCAGTTCTTC.

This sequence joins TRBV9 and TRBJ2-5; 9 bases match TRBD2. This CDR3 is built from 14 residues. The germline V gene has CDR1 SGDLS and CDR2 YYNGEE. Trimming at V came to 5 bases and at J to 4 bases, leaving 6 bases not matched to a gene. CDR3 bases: TGTGCCAGCAGTCCCCGGACTAGCGTAGAGACCCAGTACTTC. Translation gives CASSPRTSVETQYF.

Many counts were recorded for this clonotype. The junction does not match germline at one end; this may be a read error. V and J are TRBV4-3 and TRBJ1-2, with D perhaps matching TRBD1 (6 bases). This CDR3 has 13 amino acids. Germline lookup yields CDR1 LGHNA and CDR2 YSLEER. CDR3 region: CASSQDRSYGYTF. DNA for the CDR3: TGTGCCAGCAGCCAAGACAGGAGCTATGGCTACACCTTC.

The CDR3 DNA sequence: TGCAGTGTTGGACAGCCCTCTGGGGCCAACGTCCTGACTTTC. It is translated as CSVGQPSGANVLTF. The gene calls are TRBV20-1 and TRBJ2-6; maybe TRBD1 (6 bases). Germline CDR1 DFQATT, CDR2 SNEGSKA (reference sequence). V dropped 7 bases and J dropped 0 bases, with 10 bases sitting between them. CDR3 length: 14 amino acids.

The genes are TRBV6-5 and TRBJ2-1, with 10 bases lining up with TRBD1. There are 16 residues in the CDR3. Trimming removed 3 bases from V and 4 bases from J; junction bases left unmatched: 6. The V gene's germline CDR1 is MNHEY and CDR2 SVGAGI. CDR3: CASSYSSGQGYNEQFF. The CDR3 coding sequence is TGTGCCAGCAGTTATAGTTCGGGACAGGGGTACAATGAGCAGTTCTTC.

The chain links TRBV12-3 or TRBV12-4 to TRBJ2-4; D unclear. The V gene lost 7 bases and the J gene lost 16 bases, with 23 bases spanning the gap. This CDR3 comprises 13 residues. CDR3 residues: CASNPDFEETHYF. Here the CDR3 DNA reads TGTGCCAGCAATCCGGATTTCGAAGAGACCCATTACTTC.

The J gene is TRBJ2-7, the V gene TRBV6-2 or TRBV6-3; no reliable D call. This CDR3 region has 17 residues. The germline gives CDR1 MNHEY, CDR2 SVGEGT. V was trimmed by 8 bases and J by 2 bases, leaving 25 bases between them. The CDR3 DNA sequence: TGTGCCAGCCGATTCCTCGACTCCCCCTGGGAAACCTACGAGCAGTACTTC. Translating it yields CASRFLDSPWETYEQYF.

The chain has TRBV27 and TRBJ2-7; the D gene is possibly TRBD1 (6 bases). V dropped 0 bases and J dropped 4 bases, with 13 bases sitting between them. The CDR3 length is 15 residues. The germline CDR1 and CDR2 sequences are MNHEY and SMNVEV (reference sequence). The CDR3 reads CASSLSPGAGYEQYF. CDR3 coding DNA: TGTGCCAGCAGTTTATCGCCAGGGGCAGGGTACGAGCAGTACTTC.

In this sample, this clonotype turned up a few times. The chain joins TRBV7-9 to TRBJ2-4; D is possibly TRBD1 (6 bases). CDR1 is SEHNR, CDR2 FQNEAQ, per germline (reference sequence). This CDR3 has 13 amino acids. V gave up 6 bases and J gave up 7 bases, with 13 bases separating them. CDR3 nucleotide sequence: TGTGCCAGCAGACAGGGTCCGGTGAACATTCAGTACTTC. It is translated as CASRQGPVNIQYF.

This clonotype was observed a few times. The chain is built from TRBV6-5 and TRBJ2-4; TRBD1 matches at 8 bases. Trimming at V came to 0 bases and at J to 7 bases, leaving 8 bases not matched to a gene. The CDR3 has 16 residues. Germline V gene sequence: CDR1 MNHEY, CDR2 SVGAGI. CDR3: CASSYSIAGGSNIQYF. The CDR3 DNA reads TGTGCCAGCAGTTACTCGATCGCAGGGGGCTCGAACATTCAGTACTTC.

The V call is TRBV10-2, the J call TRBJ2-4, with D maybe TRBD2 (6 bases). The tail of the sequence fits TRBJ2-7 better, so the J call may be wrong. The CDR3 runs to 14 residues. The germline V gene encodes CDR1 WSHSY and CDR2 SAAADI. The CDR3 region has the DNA TGCGCCAGCAGTGAGTCAGGAGGGCTTGGCGAGCAGTACTTC. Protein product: CASSESGGLGEQYF.

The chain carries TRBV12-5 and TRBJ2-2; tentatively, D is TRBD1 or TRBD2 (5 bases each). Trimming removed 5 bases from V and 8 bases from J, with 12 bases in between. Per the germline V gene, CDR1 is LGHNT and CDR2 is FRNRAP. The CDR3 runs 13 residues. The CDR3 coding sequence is TGTGCTAGTGGTGTCGGGGCATCTGGGGAGCTGTTTTTT. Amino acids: CASGVGASGELFF.

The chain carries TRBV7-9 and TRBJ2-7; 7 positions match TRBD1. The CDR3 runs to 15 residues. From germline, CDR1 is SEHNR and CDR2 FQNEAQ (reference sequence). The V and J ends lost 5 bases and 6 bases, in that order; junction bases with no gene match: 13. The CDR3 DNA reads TGTGCCAGCAGCCCCACAGGGGCAGCCTGGGGCGAGCAGTACTTC. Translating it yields CASSPTGAAWGEQYF.

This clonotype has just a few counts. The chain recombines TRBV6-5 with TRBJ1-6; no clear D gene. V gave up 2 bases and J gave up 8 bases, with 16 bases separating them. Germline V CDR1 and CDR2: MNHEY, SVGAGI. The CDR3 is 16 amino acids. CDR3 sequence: CASSYGAQAIDSPLHF. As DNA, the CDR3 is TGTGCCAGCAGTTACGGCGCACAAGCTATAGATTCACCCCTCCACTTT.